This T cell receptor (beta chain) derives from a study of cytomegalovirus exposure and HLA in healthy donors. Study-wide points: Some V segments, TRBV6-2 and TRBV6-3 among them, were indistinguishable and were therefore excluded.

Looked up from germline, CDR1 is MNHNY and CDR2 is SVGAGI (reference sequence). With 4 bases removed from V and 3 bases from J, the gap between germline ends came to 12 bases. This CDR3 region has 15 residues. The donors comprised healthy bone marrow donors. Primers for the PCR totalled 60 Vbeta and 13 Jbeta. Method: immunoSEQ multiplex PCR; TCRdb's copy keeps in-frame clones and lacks some. The data contain over 95,000 clones, around three quarters of them singletons. Note on this clone: Its antigen is still unknown.

The source is a female donor in good health and CMV-seronegative. This rearrangement joins TRBV6-6 to TRBJ1-4; D is possibly TRBD1 (5 bases). The source material was PBMCs. CDR3 bases: TGTGCCAGCAGTTCCCGACAGTGGGCTAATGAAAAACTGTTTTTT. This encodes CASSSRQWANEKLFF.